These 26 T cell receptor beta chains came from one sample sequenced in a study of early T cells in non-severe SARS-CoV-2 infection. MiXCR, applied by TCRdb to the 5' RACE reads, yields one record per CDR3 protein. This table has more than 45,000 distinct CDR3 sequences, 9.5% to 15% appearing once. Sequenced input: whole blood. The origin of the receptors is an adult who was a healthcare worker with PCR-confirmed SARS-CoV-2 infection or an uninfected control (not recorded which).

This clonotype was seen more than once but under ten times. The chain is built from TRBV29-1 and TRBJ1-2, with unresolved D. Deletions cut 4 bases from V and 4 bases from J, with 7 bases between. The germline V gene encodes CDR1 SQVTM and CDR2 ANQGSEA. The CDR3 totals 11 residues. The CDR3: CSVAESYGYTF. The CDR3, as DNA: TGCAGCGTTGCTGAAAGCTATGGCTACACCTTC.

The sample holds many counts of this clonotype. The J gene is TRBJ2-1, the V gene TRBV6-2 or TRBV6-3; a weak D match, TRBD1 (6 bases). The V gene's germline CDR1 is MNHEY and CDR2 SVGEGT. With 6 bases removed from V and 10 bases from J, the gap between germline ends came to 13 bases. The CDR3 covers 12 residues. CDR3 in DNA: TGTGCCAGCAGACTATGGGGGCAGGAGCAGTTCTTC. This encodes CASRLWGQEQFF.

This rearrangement joins TRBV30 to TRBJ1-2; D is undetermined. Trimming removed 4 bases from V and 3 bases from J, with 12 bases in between. The CDR3 is 13 residues long. Germline assignment: CDR1 GTSNPN and CDR2 SVGIG (reference sequence). The DNA for the CDR3 is TGTGCCTGGAACCGTGTCACAGACTATGGCTACACCTTC. As protein: CAWNRVTDYGYTF.

This clonotype was observed a handful of times. The chain carries TRBV30 and TRBJ1-1; D is undetermined. The germline CDR1 and CDR2 sequences are GTSNPN and SVGIG (reference sequence). Trimming took 0 bases from V and 7 from J, leaving 6 bases between them. The CDR3 is 11 amino acids. CDR3 nucleotide sequence: TGTGCCTGGAGTGTAGTGGTTGAAGCTTTCTTT. Translation: CAWSVVVEAFF.

The chain is built from TRBV6-5 and TRBJ2-3; no clear D. V was pared by 0 bases and J by 4 bases, with 5 bases between. CDR1 is MNHEY, CDR2 SVGAGI, per germline. This CDR3 comprises 13 residues. CDR3 protein: CASSYSMSDTQYF. The CDR3 coding sequence is TGTGCCAGCAGTTACTCGATGTCAGATACGCAGTATTTT.

This clonotype was counted ten times or more. The genes are TRBV5-1 and TRBJ1-1, with unresolved D. The CDR3 is 14 residues long. The germline CDR1 and CDR2 sequences are SGHRS and YFSETQ. The V gene lost 5 bases and the J gene lost 1 base, with 12 bases spanning the gap. As DNA, the CDR3 is TGCGCCAGCAGACTAACGGCGGGGAACACTGAAGCTTTCTTT. It translates to CASRLTAGNTEAFF.

This chain joins TRBV12-3 or TRBV12-4 and TRBJ1-1; no clear D. With 8 bases removed from V and 3 bases from J, the gap between germline ends came to 10 bases. CDR3 length: 12 residues. CDR3 region: CASRSVYTEAFF. Here the CDR3 DNA reads TGTGCCAGCCGCTCAGTCTACACTGAAGCTTTCTTT.

This clonotype was seen more than once but under ten times. The chain combines TRBV27 with TRBJ2-7; the D is unclear. CDR1 and CDR2 (germline): MNHEY, SMNVEV (reference sequence). The CDR3 covers 14 residues. The V end lost 3 bases, the J end lost 6 bases, and 15 bases lay between the germline ends. The chain's CDR3 is CASSLKSHLGEQYF. The CDR3 DNA follows: TGTGCCAGCAGTTTGAAGAGCCATCTTGGCGAGCAGTACTTC.

The chain joins TRBV29-1 to TRBJ1-1; no clear D. V was pared by 5 bases and J by 5 bases, with 6 bases between. Germline V CDR1 and CDR2: SQVTM, ANQGSEA. CDR3 size: 10 residues. CDR3 coding DNA: TGCAGCGTTAGAGGGACTGAAGCTTTCTTT. Translation gives CSVRGTEAFF. Filled out from reference TRBV29-1 and TRBJ1-1, the complete variable domain reads SAVISQKPSRDICQRGTSLTIQCQVDSQVTMMFWYRQQPGQSLTLIATANQGSEATYESGFVIDKFPISRPNLTFSTLTVSNMSPEDSSIYLCSVRGTEAFFGQGTRLTVV.

This sequence joins TRBV4-2 and TRBJ2-3; D is possibly TRBD2 (6 bases). From germline, CDR1 is LGHNA and CDR2 YNFKEQ. This CDR3 spans 16 amino acids. With 0 bases removed from V and 1 base from J, the gap between germline ends came to 11 bases. The CDR3 region is CASSQDQGGGTDTQYF. Here the CDR3 DNA reads TGTGCCAGCAGCCAAGATCAGGGAGGTGGCACAGATACGCAGTATTTT.

The chain carries TRBV5-4 and TRBJ1-6, with a possible D match to TRBD1 (6 bases). Trimming cost V 3 bases and J 7 bases, with 14 bases left between them. Germline V gives CDR1 SGHNT, CDR2 YYREEE (reference sequence). The CDR3 consists of 15 residues. In nucleotides, the CDR3 is TGTGCCAGCAGCTGGCGGGACAAGTCGAATTCACCCCTCCACTTT. Protein product: CASSWRDKSNSPLHF.

The genes are TRBV5-5 and TRBJ2-2; no clear D. This CDR3 is 14 amino acids long. V lost 4 bases and J 1 base, leaving 8 bases between the germline ends. CDR1 SGHKS and CDR2 YYEKEE come from the germline V gene (reference sequence). The CDR3 nucleotides read TGTGCCAGCAGCCGATCACAGAACACCGGGGAGCTGTTTTTT. Translation: CASSRSQNTGELFF.

This clonotype was counted between two and nine times. The CDR3 protein is CSAPRLAGESDTQYF. The CDR3 DNA sequence: TGCAGTGCTCCGCGACTAGCGGGAGAATCAGATACGCAGTATTTT. V is TRBV20-1 and J is TRBJ2-3, with TRBD2 matching 12 bases. The junction had 7 bases not matched to a gene; V was cut back by 5 bases and J by 4 bases. The CDR3 consists of 15 residues. Germline-derived CDR1 and CDR2 are DFQATT and SNEGSKA (reference sequence).

Many counts were recorded for this clonotype. The conserved phenylalanine or tryptophan is not found at the CDR3 terminus, so this likely reflects a read error. The DNA is left out, because the CDR3 cannot be placed on it with certainty; the CDR3 is given as TCRdb lists it. The genes are TRBV27 and TRBJ2-7. The CDR3 has 9 residues if both end residues are counted. The germline V gene encodes CDR1 MNHEY and CDR2 SMNVEV (reference sequence). CDR3 sequence reads: CASTFFHTA.

J is TRBJ1-6 and V is TRBV27, with 7 nucleotides matching TRBD1. CDR3 length equals 14 residues. V was clipped by 5 bases and J by 8 bases; unmatched bases: 6. Germline CDR1 and CDR2: MNHEY and SMNVEV (reference sequence). The CDR3, as DNA: TGTGCCAGCAGTCGGACAGGCCACGATTCACCCCTCCACTTT. Translated, it gives CASSRTGHDSPLHF.

This clonotype has more than one count but fewer than ten. The DNA of the CDR3 is TGCAGTGCTTATGCCCCCAACGCCAAGACCCAGTACTTC. It is translated as CSAYAPNAKTQYF. The chain couples TRBV20-1 to TRBJ2-5; no definite D call. This CDR3 has 13 residues. V lost 5 bases to trimming and J lost 6 bases, with 16 bases between them. Germline CDR1 and CDR2: DFQATT and SNEGSKA (reference sequence).

V gene TRBV27 combines with J gene TRBJ2-2; 9 positions match TRBD2. V lost 2 bases to trimming and J lost 5 bases; unmatched junction nucleotides: 0. Per the germline V gene, CDR1 is MNHEY and CDR2 is SMNVEV (reference sequence). This CDR3 comprises 14 residues. CDR3 bases: TGTGCCAGCAGTTTACTAGCGGGGACCGGGGAGCTGTTTTTT. This encodes CASSLLAGTGELFF.

This clonotype was observed a handful of times. The J gene is TRBJ2-1, the V gene TRBV20-1, with D perhaps TRBD1 (5 bases). The CDR3 loop spans 15 amino acids. Germline CDR1 reads DFQATT; CDR2 reads SNEGSKA (reference sequence). V lost 1 base and J lost 2, with 12 bases in between. The chain's CDR3 is CSARVPRTTYNEQFF. CDR3 DNA sequence: TGCAGTGCTAGAGTCCCCCGGACAACCTACAATGAGCAGTTCTTC.

This clonotype occurred a few times. This sequence joins TRBV7-3 and TRBJ2-1; weak D call: TRBD2 (5 bases). The germline V and J ends were trimmed by 6 bases and 10 bases, with 16 bases remaining between them. This CDR3 contains 13 residues. Germline assignment: CDR1 SGHTA and CDR2 FQGTGA. The CDR3 nucleotides read TGTGCCAGCAGTAGGGCGCCACTAGGGGAGCAGTTCTTC. Protein sequence: CASSRAPLGEQFF.

Only a few counts were recorded for this clonotype. The V call is TRBV10-1, the J call TRBJ2-4, with 7 bases fitting TRBD1. The germline gives CDR1 WNHNN, CDR2 SYGVQD (reference sequence). The ends lost 9 bases at V and 0 bases at J; junction bases unmatched: 11. The CDR3 has 16 amino acids. CDR3 coding DNA: TGCGCCAGACCCCCGCCACAGGGGCTAGCCAAAAACATTCAGTACTTC. This sequence encodes CARPPPQGLAKNIQYF.

This clonotype has a handful of counts. The rearrangement uses TRBV2 and TRBJ2-5, with 7 bases identical to TRBD2. CDR1 and CDR2 (germline): SNHLY, FYNNEI. This CDR3 contains 13 residues. V gave up 8 bases and J gave up 4 bases; unmatched junction bases: 7. For the CDR3, the DNA is TGTGCCAGCGGGCGGGAGACGCGAGAGACCCAGTACTTC. It encodes CASGRETRETQYF.

This clonotype came up many times. The chain couples TRBV7-9 to TRBJ1-4, with 8 bases identical to TRBD1. The CDR3 totals 15 residues. From germline, CDR1 is SEHNR and CDR2 FQNEAQ (reference sequence). The V and J ends lost 5 bases and 7 bases, in that order; junction bases with no gene match: 9. CDR3 DNA sequence: TGTGCCAGCAGCCTAAGGACAGGGTTGGGTGAAAAACTGTTTTTT. The encoded protein is CASSLRTGLGEKLFF.

This clonotype was recorded many times. This rearrangement joins TRBV7-9 to TRBJ2-6, with no clear D. CDR1 is SEHNR and CDR2 is FQNEAQ in the germline V gene (reference sequence). This CDR3 contains 15 residues. V lost 1 base, J lost 3 bases, and 7 bases lay in between. As DNA, the CDR3 is TGTGCCAGCAGCTTAGAGGCTGGTGGGGCCAACGTCCTGACTTTC. It specifies CASSLEAGGANVLTF.

With respect to this clonotype: Its ends do not fully match the called genes, so a read error is possible. This chain joins TRBV20-1 and TRBJ2-3; a possible D gene is TRBD2 (7 bases). Germline CDR1 is DFQATT and CDR2 is SNEGSKA (reference sequence). The CDR3 length is 17 residues. This chain's CDR3 is CSVRGGAGTLSTDTQYF. DNA of the CDR3: TGCAGTGTTAGAGGGGGGGCCGGGACCCTATCCACAGATACGCAGTATTTT.

V gene TRBV7-9 combines with J gene TRBJ1-5, with D tentatively TRBD1 (5 bases). The CDR3 sequence is 13 residues long. Germline V gene data show CDR1 as SEHNR and CDR2 as FQNEAQ (reference sequence). Trimming removed 5 bases at V and 5 bases at J, with 10 bases between. The CDR3 coding sequence is TGTGCCAGCAGCCTTCAGGGCGATCAGCCCCAGCATTTT. This codes for CASSLQGDQPQHF.

Ten or more counts support this clonotype. The chain links TRBV3-1 to TRBJ2-1; no definite D call. Between the trimmed V and J ends, which lost 1 base and 9 bases, there was a span of 10 bases. Germline V gives CDR1 LGHDT, CDR2 YNNKEL (reference sequence). The CDR3 runs 13 residues. The DNA of the CDR3 is TGTGCCAGCAGCCAAGGTCATCACGTTGAGCAGTTCTTC. As protein: CASSQGHHVEQFF.